Each of the 2 T cell receptor beta chains below was sequenced from the same sample in a study of blood T cell repertoires in COVID-19. Data came from immunoSEQ multiplex PCR; TCRdb stores just in-frame clones and leaves some out. Among around 300,000 clones, 85% were seen once, and the ten largest hold around 4%. The specimen sequenced was peripheral blood. The receptors stem from a woman in her forties or fifties with active or convalescent COVID-19.

The chain employs TRBV25-1 and TRBJ2-6; the match to TRBD1 covers 8 bases. Germline V gene sequence: CDR1 MGHDK, CDR2 SYGVNS. CDR3 length: 17 residues. J gave up 0 bases and V 4 bases, and 5 bases lay outside the gene matches. Here the CDR3 reads CASSGGTGHSGANVLTF. As DNA, the CDR3 is TGTGCCAGCAGTGGCGGGACAGGACACTCTGGGGCCAACGTCCTGACTTTC.

J is TRBJ2-2 and V is TRBV5-6; D may be TRBD2 (6 bases). The length of the CDR3 is 16 residues. V lost 6 bases and J lost 0, with 15 bases in between. Germline CDR1 is SGHDT and CDR2 is YYEEEE. As DNA, the CDR3 is TGTGCCAGCATCGGGGGTGGGCTGACGAACACCGGGGAGCTGTTTTTT. Translation: CASIGGGLTNTGELFF.